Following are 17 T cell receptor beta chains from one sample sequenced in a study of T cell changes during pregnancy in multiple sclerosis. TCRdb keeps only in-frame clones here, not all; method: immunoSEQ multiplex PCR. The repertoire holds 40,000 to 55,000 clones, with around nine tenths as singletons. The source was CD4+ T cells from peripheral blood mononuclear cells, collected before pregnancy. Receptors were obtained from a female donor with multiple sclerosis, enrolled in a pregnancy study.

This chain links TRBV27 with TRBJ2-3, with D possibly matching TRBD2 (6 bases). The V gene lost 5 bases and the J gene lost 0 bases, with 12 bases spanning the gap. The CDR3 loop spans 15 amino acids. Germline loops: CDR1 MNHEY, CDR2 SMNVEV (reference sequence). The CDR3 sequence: CASSISGRSTDTQYF. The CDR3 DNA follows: TGTGCCAGCAGTATTAGCGGCCGGAGCACAGATACGCAGTATTTT.

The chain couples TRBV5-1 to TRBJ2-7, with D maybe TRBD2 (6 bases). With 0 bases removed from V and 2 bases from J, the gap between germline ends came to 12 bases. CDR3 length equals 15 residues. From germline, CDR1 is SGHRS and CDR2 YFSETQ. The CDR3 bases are TGCGCCAGCAGCTTGGATCGGGAGAGTACCTACGAGCAGTACTTC. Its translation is CASSLDRESTYEQYF.

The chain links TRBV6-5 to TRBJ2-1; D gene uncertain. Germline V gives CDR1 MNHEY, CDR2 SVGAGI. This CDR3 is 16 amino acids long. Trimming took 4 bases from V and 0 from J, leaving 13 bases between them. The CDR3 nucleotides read TGTGCCAGCAGTTCCATTCGGTCGAGCTCCTACAATGAGCAGTTCTTC. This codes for CASSSIRSSSYNEQFF.

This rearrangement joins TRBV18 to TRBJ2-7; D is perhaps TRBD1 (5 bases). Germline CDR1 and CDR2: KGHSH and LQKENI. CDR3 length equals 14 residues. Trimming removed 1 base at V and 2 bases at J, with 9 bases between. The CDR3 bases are TGTGCCAGCTCACCACGCAGGGCTACCTACGAGCAGTACTTC. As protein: CASSPRRATYEQYF.

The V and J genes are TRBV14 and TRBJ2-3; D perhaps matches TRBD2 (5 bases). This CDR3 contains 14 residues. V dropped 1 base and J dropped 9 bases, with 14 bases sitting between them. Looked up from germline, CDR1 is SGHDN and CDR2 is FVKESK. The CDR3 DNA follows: TGTGCCAGCAGCCAAGGTCTAGCCAGTTTGACGCAGTATTTT. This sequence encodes CASSQGLASLTQYF.

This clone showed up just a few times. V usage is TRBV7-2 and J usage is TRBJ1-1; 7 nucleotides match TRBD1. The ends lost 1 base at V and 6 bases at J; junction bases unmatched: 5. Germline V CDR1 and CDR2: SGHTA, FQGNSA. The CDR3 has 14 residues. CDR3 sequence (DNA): TGTGCCAGCAGCTTAGTGGGCAGGGGGGCTGAAGCTTTCTTT. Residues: CASSLVGRGAEAFF.

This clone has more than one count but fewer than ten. The CDR3 is CASSELQGSYGYTF. The CDR3, as DNA: TGTGCCAGCAGTGAATTGCAGGGCTCGTATGGCTACACCTTC. J is TRBJ1-2 and V is TRBV6-1, with D tentatively TRBD1 (5 bases). Trimming stripped 2 bases from V and 5 bases from J, with 12 bases between. The CDR3 runs to 14 residues. Germline V CDR1 and CDR2: MNHNS, SASEGT.

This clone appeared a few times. Written as DNA, the CDR3 is TGTGCCAGCAGTTCCCTTATAGTTGGGGGGGTCACAGATACGCAGTATTTT. It yields the protein CASSSLIVGGVTDTQYF. This chain links TRBV28 with TRBJ2-3; the match to TRBD2 covers 7 bases. From germline, CDR1 is MDHEN and CDR2 SYDVKM. The length of the CDR3 is 17 residues. The trim removed 4 bases at V and 2 bases at J, leaving 12 bases unmatched.

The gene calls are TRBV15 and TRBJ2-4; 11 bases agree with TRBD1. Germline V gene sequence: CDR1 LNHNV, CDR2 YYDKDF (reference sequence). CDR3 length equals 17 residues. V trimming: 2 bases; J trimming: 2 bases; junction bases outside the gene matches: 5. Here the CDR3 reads CATSRNRDRGSKNIQYF. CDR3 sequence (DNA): TGTGCCACCAGCAGAAACCGGGACAGGGGGTCCAAAAACATTCAGTACTTC.

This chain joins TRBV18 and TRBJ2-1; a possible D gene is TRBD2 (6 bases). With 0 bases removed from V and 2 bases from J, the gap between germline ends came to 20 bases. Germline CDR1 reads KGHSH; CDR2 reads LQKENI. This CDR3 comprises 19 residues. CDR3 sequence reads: CASSPPGPPNSGTYNEQFF. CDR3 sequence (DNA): TGTGCCAGCTCACCACCCGGGCCGCCTAATAGCGGTACCTACAATGAGCAGTTCTTC.

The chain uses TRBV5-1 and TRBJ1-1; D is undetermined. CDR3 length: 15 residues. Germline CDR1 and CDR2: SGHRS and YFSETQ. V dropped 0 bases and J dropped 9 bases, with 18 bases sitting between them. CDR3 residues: CASSLVRGGVEKAFF. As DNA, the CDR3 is TGCGCCAGCAGCTTGGTACGTGGCGGGGTTGAGAAAGCTTTCTTT.

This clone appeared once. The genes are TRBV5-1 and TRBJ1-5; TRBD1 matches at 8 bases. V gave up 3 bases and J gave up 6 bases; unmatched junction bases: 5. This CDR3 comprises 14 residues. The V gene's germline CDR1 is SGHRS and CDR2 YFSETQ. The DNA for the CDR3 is TGCGCCAGCAGCTCTACAGGGGGAGGTCAGCCCCAGCATTTT. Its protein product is CASSSTGGGQPQHF.

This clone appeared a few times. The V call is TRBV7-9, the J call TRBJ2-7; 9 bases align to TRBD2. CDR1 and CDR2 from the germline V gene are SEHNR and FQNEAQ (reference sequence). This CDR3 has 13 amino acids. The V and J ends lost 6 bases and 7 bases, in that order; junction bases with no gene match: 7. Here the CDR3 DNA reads TGTGCCAGCAGGGATAGCGGGAGCGGTGAGCAGTACTTC. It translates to CASRDSGSGEQYF.

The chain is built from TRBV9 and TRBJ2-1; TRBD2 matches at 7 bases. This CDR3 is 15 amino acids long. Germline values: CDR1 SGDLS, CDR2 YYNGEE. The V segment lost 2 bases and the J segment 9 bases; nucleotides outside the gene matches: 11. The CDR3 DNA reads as TGTGCCAGCAGCGTCGGGGGGACCATAAAGGGTGAGCAGTTCTTC. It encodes CASSVGGTIKGEQFF.

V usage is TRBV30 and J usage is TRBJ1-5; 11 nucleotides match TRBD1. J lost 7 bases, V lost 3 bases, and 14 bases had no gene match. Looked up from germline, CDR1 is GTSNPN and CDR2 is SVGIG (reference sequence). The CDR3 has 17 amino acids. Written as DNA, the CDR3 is TGTGCCTGGAGCCCCAGATACCGGGACAGGGGGGACCAGCCCCAGCATTTT. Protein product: CAWSPRYRDRGDQPQHF. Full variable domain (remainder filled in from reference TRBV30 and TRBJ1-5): SQTIHQWPATLVQPVGSPLSLECTVEGTSNPNLYWYRQAAGRGLQLLFYSVGIGQISSEVPQNLSASRPQDRQFILSSKKLLLSDSGFYLCAWSPRYRDRGDQPQHFGDGTRLSIL.

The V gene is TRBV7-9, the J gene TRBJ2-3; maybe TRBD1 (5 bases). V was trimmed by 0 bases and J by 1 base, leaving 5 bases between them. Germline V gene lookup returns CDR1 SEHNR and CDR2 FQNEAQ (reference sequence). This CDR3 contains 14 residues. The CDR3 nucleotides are TGTGCCAGCAGCTTAGCAGGGGGCACAGATACGCAGTATTTT. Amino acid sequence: CASSLAGGTDTQYF.

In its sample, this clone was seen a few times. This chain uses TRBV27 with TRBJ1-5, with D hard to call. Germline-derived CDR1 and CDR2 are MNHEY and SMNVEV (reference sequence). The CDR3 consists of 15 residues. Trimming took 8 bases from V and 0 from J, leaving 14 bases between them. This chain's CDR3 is CASLPGVYSNQPQHF. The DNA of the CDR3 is TGTGCCAGCCTCCCAGGCGTGTATAGCAATCAGCCCCAGCATTTT.